This note documents a single T cell receptor (beta chain) sequence. Germline-derived CDR1 and CDR2 are LGHNA and YNFKEQ. The CDR3 runs 14 residues. The junction had 6 bases not matched to a gene; V was cut back by 9 bases and J by 2 bases. This record belongs to a study of cytomegalovirus exposure and HLA in healthy donors. A multiplex PCR was run with 60 Vbeta primers and 13 Jbeta primers. TCRdb's table, derived via immunoSEQ multiplex PCR, lists solely in-frame clones and lacks some. The table has around 130,000 clones, 83% seen once. The material sequenced was PBMCs. The chain employs TRBV4-2 and TRBJ2-1; 8 bases fit TRBD1. The origin of this receptor is a girl under 10 years old in good health and CMV-seronegative. CDR3 DNA sequence: TGTGCCAGTTCCGGGACAGGTGCCTACAATGAGCAGTTCTTC. Encoded protein: CASSGTGAYNEQFF.